This section outlines one TCR beta chain sequence together with its context. As yet, its antigen is unknown. Indicated time point: blood 2 weeks post-SBRT. Specified treatment: 15 Gy SBRT to primary tumor, nephrectomy 4 weeks later. The sample belongs to a study of radiation and T cells in renal cell carcinoma. Study at large: Nephrectomy followed 15 Gy stereotactic body radiation by 4 weeks.

Notes on the study in general: Top tumor clonotypes rose in blood 2 weeks post-radiation, then contracted.

Profiling relied on immunoSEQ multiplex PCR, and the TCRdb table lists in-frame clones only, not all of them. The sample lists roughly 120,000 clones, about 81% seen once, with approximately 2% in the top ten. Trimming removed 5 bases at V and 5 bases at J, with 12 bases between. The CDR3 sequence is 13 residues long. Germline CDR1 is MNHEY and CDR2 is SVGAGI. The clonotype was recovered from a woman aged 60 to 75 with renal cell carcinoma. The sequences come from blood, collected from a patient whose treatment included radiotherapy and nephrectomy. The rearrangement uses TRBV6-5 and TRBJ2-5; possible D gene TRBD2, 5 bases. This chain's CDR3 is CASSPGLRETQYF. CDR3 DNA: TGTGCCAGCAGTCCGGGGTTGCGGGAGACCCAGTACTTC.